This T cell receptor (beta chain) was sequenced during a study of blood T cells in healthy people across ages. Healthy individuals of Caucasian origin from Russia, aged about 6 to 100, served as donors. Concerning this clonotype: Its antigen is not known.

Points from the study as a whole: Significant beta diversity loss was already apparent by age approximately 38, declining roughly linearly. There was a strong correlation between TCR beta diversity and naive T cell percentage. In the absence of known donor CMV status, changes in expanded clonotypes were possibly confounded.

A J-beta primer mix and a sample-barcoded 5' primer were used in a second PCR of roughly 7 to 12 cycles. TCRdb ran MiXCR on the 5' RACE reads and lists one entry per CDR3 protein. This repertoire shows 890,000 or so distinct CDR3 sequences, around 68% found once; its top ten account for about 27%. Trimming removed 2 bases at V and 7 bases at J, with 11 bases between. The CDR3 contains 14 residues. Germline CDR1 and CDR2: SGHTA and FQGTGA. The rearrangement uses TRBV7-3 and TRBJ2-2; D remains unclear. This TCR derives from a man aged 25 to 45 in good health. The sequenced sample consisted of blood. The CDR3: CASSLDRLRGELFF. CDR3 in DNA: TGTGCCAGCAGCTTAGATCGTCTTCGCGGGGAGCTGTTTTTT.